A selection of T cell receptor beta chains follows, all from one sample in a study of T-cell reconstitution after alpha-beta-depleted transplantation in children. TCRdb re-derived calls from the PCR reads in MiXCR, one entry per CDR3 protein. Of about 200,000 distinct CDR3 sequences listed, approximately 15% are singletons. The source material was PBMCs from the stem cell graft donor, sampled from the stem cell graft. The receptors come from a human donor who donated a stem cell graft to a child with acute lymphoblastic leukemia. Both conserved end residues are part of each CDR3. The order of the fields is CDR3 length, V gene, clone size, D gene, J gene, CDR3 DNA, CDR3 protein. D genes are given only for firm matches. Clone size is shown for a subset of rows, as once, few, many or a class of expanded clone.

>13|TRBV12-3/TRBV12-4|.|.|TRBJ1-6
TGTGCCAGCAGTACTGACAGGAATTCACCCCTCCACTTT
CASSTDRNSPLHF
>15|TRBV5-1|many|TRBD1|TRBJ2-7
TGCGCCAGCAGCGGAACAAGGGACAGCTCCTACGAGCAGTACTTC
CASSGTRDSSYEQYF
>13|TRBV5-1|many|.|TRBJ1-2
TGCGCCAGCAGCTTTTCCAACAATCGTGCCTACACCTTC
CASSFSNNRAYTF
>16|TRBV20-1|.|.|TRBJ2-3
TGCAGTGCTAGCCCCCAGGACGGTCTCCGAACAGATACGCAGTATTTT
CSASPQDGLRTDTQYF
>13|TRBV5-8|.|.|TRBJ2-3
TGTGCCAGCAGCTGGGGACTCCCAGATACGCAGTATTTT
CASSWGLPDTQYF
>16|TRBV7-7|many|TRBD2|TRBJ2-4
TGTGCTAGCAGCTTAGATACTAGCGGAGCCAAAAACATTCAGTACTTC
CASSLDTSGAKNIQYF
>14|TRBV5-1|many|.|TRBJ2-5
TGCGCCAGCAGCTTGTCCCCCCCTTTGAGCGGGTCCTACTTC
CASSLSPPLSGSYF
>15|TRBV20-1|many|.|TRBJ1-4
TGCAGTGCTAGTACAGAACCGACAACTAATGAAAAACTGTTTTTT
CSASTEPTTNEKLFF
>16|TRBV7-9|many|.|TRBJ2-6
TGTGCCAGCAGCTACGACAGCGGCTCTGGGGCCAACGTCCTGACTTTC
CASSYDSGSGANVLTF
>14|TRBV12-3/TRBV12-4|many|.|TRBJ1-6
TGTGCCAGCGACGGGGGGCAGGGCGGCTCACCCCTCCACTTT
CASDGGQGGSPLHF
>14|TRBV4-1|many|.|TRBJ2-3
TGCGCCAGCAGCCAAGATGAGGCAACAGATACGCAGTATTTT
CASSQDEATDTQYF
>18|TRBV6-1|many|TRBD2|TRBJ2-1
TGTGCCAGCAGTGAAGACAGCCTACTAGCGGGACGATACAATGAGCAGTTCTTC
CASSEDSLLAGRYNEQFF
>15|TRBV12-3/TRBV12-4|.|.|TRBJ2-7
TGTGCCAGCAGTCGTCGGCTTGTGGCCCTCTACGAGCAGTACTTC
CASSRRLVALYEQYF
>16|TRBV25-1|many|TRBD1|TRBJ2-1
TGTGCCAGCAGTGAATCCACAGGGGGCGGCTTCAATGAGCAGTTCTTC
CASSESTGGGFNEQFF
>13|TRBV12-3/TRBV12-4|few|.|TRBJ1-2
TGTGCCAGCACCAAGTCAATTCCGGAAGGCTACACCTTC
CASTKSIPEGYTF
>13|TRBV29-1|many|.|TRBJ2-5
TGCAGCGGGGGGGACACCAATCAAGAGACCCAGTACTTC
CSGGDTNQETQYF
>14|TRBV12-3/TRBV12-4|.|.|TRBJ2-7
TGTGCCAGCAGAGGGACAGCGGGTTCCTACGAGCAGTACTTC
CASRGTAGSYEQYF
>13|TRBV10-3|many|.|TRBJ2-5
TGTGCCATGGCCGGTAGGGCCGGGGAGACCCAGTACTTC
CAMAGRAGETQYF
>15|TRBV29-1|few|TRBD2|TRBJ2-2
TGCAGCGTGACTAGCGGGAGGAGGGTCACCGGGGAGCTGTTTTTT
CSVTSGRRVTGELFF
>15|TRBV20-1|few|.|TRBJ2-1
TGCAGTGCCCCCCCCGACAGGGCAGGAGGGAATGAGCAGTTCTTC
CSAPPDRAGGNEQFF
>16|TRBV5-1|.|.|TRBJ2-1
TGCGCCAGCAGCTCGGAGGGGGCCCAATCCTACAATGAGCAGTTCTTC
CASSSEGAQSYNEQFF
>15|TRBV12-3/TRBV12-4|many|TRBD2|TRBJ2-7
TGTGCCAGCAGTTTTTCCCTAGCGGCTTCGGGAGAGCAGTACTTC
CASSFSLAASGEQYF
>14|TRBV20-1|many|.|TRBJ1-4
TGCAGTGGCACGCATAAGGGGTTTAATGAAAAACTGTTTTTT
CSGTHKGFNEKLFF
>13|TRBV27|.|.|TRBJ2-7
TGTGTCAGCAGTCCGGCGGACGGCTACGAGCAGTACTTC
CVSSPADGYEQYF
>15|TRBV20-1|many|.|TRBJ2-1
TGCAGTGCTAGTACTAGTGGGACGGGATACAATGAGCAGTTCTTC
CSASTSGTGYNEQFF
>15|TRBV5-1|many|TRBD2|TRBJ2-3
TGCGCCAGCAGCTTGGGACTAGCGGACACAGATACGCAGTATTTT
CASSLGLADTDTQYF
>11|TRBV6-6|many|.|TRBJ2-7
TGTGCCAGCCGGCGGTGGGGCGAGCAGTACTTC
CASRRWGEQYF
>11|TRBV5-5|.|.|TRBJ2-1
TGTGCCAGCAGCTTGGTCGGGGCGCAGTTCTTC
CASSLVGAQFF
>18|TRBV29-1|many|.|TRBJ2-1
TGCAGCGTTGAAGACCCTCGTAGCCCAGCGGGTTTGGGGGATGAGCAGTTCTTC
CSVEDPRSPAGLGDEQFF
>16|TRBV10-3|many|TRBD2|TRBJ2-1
TGTGCCATCAGTGAGTCGGCTAGCGGGAGTAAAAATGAGCAGTTCTTC
CAISESASGSKNEQFF
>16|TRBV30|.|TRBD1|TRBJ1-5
TGTGCCTGGAGTGTAACGTGGGCAGGGGGTGATCAGCCCCAGCATTTT
CAWSVTWAGGDQPQHF
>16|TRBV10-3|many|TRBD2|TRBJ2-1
TGTGCCATCAGTGACCTCTCCGGGACTAGCTTTCCTGAGCAGTTCTTC
CAISDLSGTSFPEQFF
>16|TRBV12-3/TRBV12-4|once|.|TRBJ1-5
TGTGCCAGCAGTTTAGAGGGGAGAGGGGCAGCTCAGCCCCAGCATTTT
CASSLEGRGAAQPQHF
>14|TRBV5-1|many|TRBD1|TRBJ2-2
TGCGCCAGCAGCTTTCAGGGGGAAGCCGGGGAGCTGTTTTTT
CASSFQGEAGELFF
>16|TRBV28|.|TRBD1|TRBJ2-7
TGTGCCAGCAGTTTATTGGACTTGGGACAGGCCTACGAGCAGTACTTC
CASSLLDLGQAYEQYF
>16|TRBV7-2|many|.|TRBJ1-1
TGTGCCAGCAGCTTAAGTGAGACCATCAAGAACACTGAAGCTTTCTTT
CASSLSETIKNTEAFF
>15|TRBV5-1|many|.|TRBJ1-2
TGCGCCAGCAGCTTGGGATCCGGCAGGAACTATGGCTACACCTTC
CASSLGSGRNYGYTF
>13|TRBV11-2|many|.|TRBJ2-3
TGTGCCAGCAGCCGACCCTCTTGGGATACGCAGTATTTT
CASSRPSWDTQYF
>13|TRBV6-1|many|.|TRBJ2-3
TGTGCCAGCGAGGGCTACAACACAGATAGGCAGTATTTT
CASEGYNTDRQYF
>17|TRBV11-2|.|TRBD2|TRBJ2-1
TGTGCCAGCAGCTTAGACGGACTAGCGGGACGTGGCAATGAGCAGTTCTTC
CASSLDGLAGRGNEQFF
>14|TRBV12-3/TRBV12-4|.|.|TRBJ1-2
TGTGCCAGCAATCCGGGGGACGGTAACTATGGCTACACCTTC
CASNPGDGNYGYTF
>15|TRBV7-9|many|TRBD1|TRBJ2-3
TGTGCCAGCAGCGTGGGACAGGGAGGCACAGATACGCAGTATTTT
CASSVGQGGTDTQYF
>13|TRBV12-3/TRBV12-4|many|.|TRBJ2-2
TGTGCCAGCAGAGTTGTGGACACCGGGGAGCTGTTTTTT
CASRVVDTGELFF
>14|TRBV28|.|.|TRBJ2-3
TGTGCCAGCAGTTTAAGTCAGGAGGCAGATACGCAGTATTTT
CASSLSQEADTQYF
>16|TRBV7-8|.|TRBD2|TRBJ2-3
TGTGCCAGCAGCTTAGTAACCGGGAGGGCCCTAGATACGCAGTATTTT
CASSLVTGRALDTQYF